This is a list of T cell receptor beta chains from one sample in a study of control samples from healthy donors and cancer patients. Produced via immunoSEQ multiplex PCR; TCRdb's table is partial and in-frame only. The table has about 110,000 clones, roughly 89% seen once. The sample comprised blood. These receptors originate from a woman in her 50s in good health. Each CDR3 is given with its conserved first and last residue. A D gene is named only where the DNA matches it firmly. Size is omitted from some rows. Given values are once, few, many or a class for expanded clones.

v_call,clone_size,d_call,j_call,cdr3_nt,cdr3_aa
TRBV19,NA,NA,TRBJ1-1,TGTGCCTCGTCCTGGGGGCGGTCCAACACTGAAGCTTTCTTT,CASSWGRSNTEAFF
TRBV4-3,NA,NA,TRBJ2-2,TGCGCCAGCAGCCAAGAACTAGTAAGGGAGATCACCGGGGAGCTGTTTTTT,CASSQELVREITGELFF
TRBV15,NA,NA,TRBJ2-3,TGTGCCACCAGCAGAGGGACAAGCGAGAGCACAGATACGCAGTATTTT,CATSRGTSESTDTQYF
TRBV19,NA,TRBD2,TRBJ2-1,TGTGCCAGTAGTATAGATTGGGGGGGCTCCTACAATGAGCAGTTCTTC,CASSIDWGGSYNEQFF
TRBV27,NA,TRBD1,TRBJ1-4,TGTGCCAGCAGTTCGAAAAGGGGGCGAGATGAAAAACTGTTTTTT,CASSSKRGRDEKLFF
TRBV11-2,NA,TRBD2,TRBJ2-1,TGTGCCAGCAGCTTAGTCGGGGGGTCCAATGAGCAGTTCTTC,CASSLVGGSNEQFF
TRBV7-2,NA,TRBD1,TRBJ1-4,TGTGCCAGCAGCAGATCCGGGACAGCGGCAGAAAAACTGTTTTTT,CASSRSGTAAEKLFF
TRBV5-1,NA,NA,TRBJ1-2,TGCGCCAGCAGCTGGACAGCTGATGGCTACACCTTC,CASSWTADGYTF
TRBV24-1,NA,NA,TRBJ2-5,TGTGCCACCAGTGGGGGGGACAAGGGACACGAAGAGACCCAGTACTTC,CATSGGDKGHEETQYF
TRBV30,once,NA,TRBJ2-1,TGTGCCTGGGGAGGGGGAAATGAGCAGTTCTTC,CAWGGGNEQFF
TRBV6-5,NA,NA,TRBJ1-2,TGTGCCAGCACTCTGGAGTATGGCTACACCTTC,CASTLEYGYTF
TRBV5-1,NA,TRBD1,TRBJ2-7,TGCGCCAGCAGCTTGGAACCGACAGGGGGTTCTCAGCAGTACTTC,CASSLEPTGGSQQYF
TRBV29-1,NA,TRBD1,TRBJ1-2,TGCAGCGTTGTTGGGACAGGCTATGGCTACACCTTC,CSVVGTGYGYTF